This record concerns one TCR beta chain sequence. Its antigen is currently unknown. This sample is drawn from a study of lymphopenia after photon versus proton radiotherapy. General study points: Under photons, naive T cells and diversity fell while effector/memory populations rose. Post-nadir TCR diversity decline inversely tracked overall survival among those who died. Oligoclonal CD8+ Temra expansion after nadir drove photon patients' diversity drop.

Germline-derived CDR1 and CDR2 are MNHNY and SVGAGI (reference sequence). The CDR3 is made up of 16 amino acids. V dropped 4 bases and J dropped 3; count of bases not matched to a gene: 5. Assay: immunoSEQ multiplex PCR; the TCRdb copy retains only in-frame clones and omits some. Of about 23,000 clones listed, 92% are singletons. The chain couples TRBV6-6 to TRBJ2-2, with TRBD1 matching 10 bases. This specimen consisted of peripheral blood, obtained from a patient treated with proton-based radiotherapy. The receptor comes from an older woman with pancreatic cancer. Some clones in this sample may be carry-over from other donors' samples. DNA for the CDR3: TGTGCCAGCAGTTCCCAAGGACAGGGGGACACCGGGGAGCTGTTTTTT. It specifies CASSSQGQGDTGELFF.